This T cell receptor beta chain was recorded in a study of blood T cell repertoires in COVID-19. Study-level background: The United States, Italy and Spain supplied acute and convalescent COVID-19 samples. Sources were T cells, B-cell-depleted T cells, or PBMCs; the material itself was cDNA or gDNA.

Study processing details: Reference gene primer amplification gave nucleated cell count estimates. TCRdb's copy holds only in-frame clones and misses some; the assay was immunoSEQ multiplex PCR. The D gene and trimming were derived from the DNA, and the V and J assignments and clone size from that table. The repertoire consists of approximately 230,000 clones, with 70% to 90% occurring once and the leading ten covering around 2.2%. Trimming cost V 11 bases and J 4 bases; bases outside gene matches: 6. CDR1 is SNHLY and CDR2 is FYNNEI in the germline V gene. The CDR3 loop spans 12 amino acids. The J gene is TRBJ1-1, the V gene TRBV2; TRBD1 matches 8 bases. The receptor was derived from a man younger than 40 who had recovered from COVID-19. The sequencing input was peripheral blood. The CDR3 DNA reads TGTGCCGGAGGACAGGGAGGCACTGAAGCTTTCTTT. As protein: CAGGQGGTEAFF.